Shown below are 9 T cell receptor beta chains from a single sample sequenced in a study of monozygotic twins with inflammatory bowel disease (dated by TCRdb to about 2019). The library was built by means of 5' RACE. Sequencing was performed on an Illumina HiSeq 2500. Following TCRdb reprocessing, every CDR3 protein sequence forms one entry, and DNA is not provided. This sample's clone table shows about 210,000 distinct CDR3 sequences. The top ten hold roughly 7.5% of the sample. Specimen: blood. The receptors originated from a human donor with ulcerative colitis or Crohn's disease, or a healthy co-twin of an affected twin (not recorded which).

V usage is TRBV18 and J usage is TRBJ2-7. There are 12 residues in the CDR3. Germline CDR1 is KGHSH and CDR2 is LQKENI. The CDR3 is CASSRTSGEQYF. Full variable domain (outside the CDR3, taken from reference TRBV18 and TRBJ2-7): NAGVMQNPRHLVRRRGQEARLRCSPMKGHSHVYWYRQLPEEGLKFMVYLQKENIIDESGMPKERFSAEFPKEGPSILRIQQVVRGDSAAYFCASSRTSGEQYFGPGTRLTVT.

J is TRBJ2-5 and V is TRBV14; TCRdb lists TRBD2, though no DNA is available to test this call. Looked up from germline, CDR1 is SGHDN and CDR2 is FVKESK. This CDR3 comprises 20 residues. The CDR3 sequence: CASSQDKGVVRSWYQETQYF. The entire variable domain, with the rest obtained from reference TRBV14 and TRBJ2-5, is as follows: EAGVTQFPSHSVIEKGQTVTLRCDPISGHDNLYWYRRVMGKEIKFLLHFVKESKQDESGMPNNRFLAERTGGTYSTLKVQPAELEDSGVYFCASSQDKGVVRSWYQETQYFGPGTRLLVL.

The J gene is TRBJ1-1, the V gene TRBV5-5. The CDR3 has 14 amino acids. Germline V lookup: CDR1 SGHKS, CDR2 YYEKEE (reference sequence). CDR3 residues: CASSYRLGRTEAFF.

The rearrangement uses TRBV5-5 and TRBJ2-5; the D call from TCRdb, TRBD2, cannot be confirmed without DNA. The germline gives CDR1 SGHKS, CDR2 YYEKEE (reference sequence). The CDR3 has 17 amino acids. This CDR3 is CASSLIRLAGFQETQYF.

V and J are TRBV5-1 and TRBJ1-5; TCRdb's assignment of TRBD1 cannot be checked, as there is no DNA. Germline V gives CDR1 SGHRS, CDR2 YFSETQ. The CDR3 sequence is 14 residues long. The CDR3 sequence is CASSSGTGNQPQHF.

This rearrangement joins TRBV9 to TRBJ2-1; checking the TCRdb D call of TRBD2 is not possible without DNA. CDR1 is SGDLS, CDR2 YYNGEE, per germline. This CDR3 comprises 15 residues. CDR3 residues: CASSGGTSGINEQFF.

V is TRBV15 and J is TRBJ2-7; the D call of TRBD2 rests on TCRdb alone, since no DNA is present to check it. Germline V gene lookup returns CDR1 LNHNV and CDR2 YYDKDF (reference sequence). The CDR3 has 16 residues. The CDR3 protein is CATSVSSSGSFYEQYF.

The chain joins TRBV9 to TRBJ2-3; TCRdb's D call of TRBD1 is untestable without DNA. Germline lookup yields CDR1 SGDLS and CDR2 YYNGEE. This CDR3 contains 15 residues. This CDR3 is CASSVLGGNTDTQYF.

The CDR3 is CSAPLGTNEKLFF. The chain carries TRBV20-1 and TRBJ1-4. The germline gives CDR1 DFQATT, CDR2 SNEGSKA (reference sequence). The length of the CDR3 is 13 residues.